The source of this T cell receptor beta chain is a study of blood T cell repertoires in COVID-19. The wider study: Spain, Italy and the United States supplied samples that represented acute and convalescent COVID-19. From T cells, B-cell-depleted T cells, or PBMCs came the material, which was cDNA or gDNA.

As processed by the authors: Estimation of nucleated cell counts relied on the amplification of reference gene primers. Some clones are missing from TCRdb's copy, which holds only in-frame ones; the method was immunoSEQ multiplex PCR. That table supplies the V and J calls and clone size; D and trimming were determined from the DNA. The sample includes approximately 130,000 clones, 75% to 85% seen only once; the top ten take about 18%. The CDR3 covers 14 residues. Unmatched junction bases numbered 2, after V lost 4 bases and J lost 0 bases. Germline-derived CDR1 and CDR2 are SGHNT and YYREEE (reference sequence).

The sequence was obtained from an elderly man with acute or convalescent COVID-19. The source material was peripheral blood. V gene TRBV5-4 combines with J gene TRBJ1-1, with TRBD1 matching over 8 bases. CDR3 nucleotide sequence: TGTGCCAGCAGCAAGGGACAGGTGAACACTGAAGCTTTCTTT. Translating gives CASSKGQVNTEAFF.